The next 13 T cell receptor beta chains were all read from a single sample in a study of blood T cell repertoires in COVID-19. TCRdb keeps only in-frame clones here, not all; method: immunoSEQ multiplex PCR. The data contain about 85,000 clones, around 81% of them singletons. The sample consisted of peripheral blood. Receptor source: a man aged 55 to 70 with acute or convalescent COVID-19.

The gene calls are TRBV4-3 and TRBJ1-1; D is unresolved. The CDR3 sequence is 13 residues long. V gave up 0 bases and J gave up 5 bases, with 7 bases separating them. The germline V gene encodes CDR1 LGHNA and CDR2 YSLEER. The CDR3 DNA reads as TGCGCCAGCAGCCAAGATCCGGGGACTGAAGCTTTCTTT. Its protein product is CASSQDPGTEAFF.

This chain uses TRBV27 with TRBJ2-7, with 7 bases matching TRBD1. This CDR3 has 15 amino acids. CDR1 and CDR2 (germline): MNHEY, SMNVEV (reference sequence). The V and J ends lost 3 bases and 2 bases, in that order; junction bases with no gene match: 7. The chain's CDR3 is CASSLVWQGAYEQYF. CDR3 sequence (DNA): TGTGCCAGCAGTTTGGTTTGGCAGGGGGCCTACGAGCAGTACTTC.

V gene TRBV3-1 (or the pseudogene TRBV3-2) combines with J gene TRBJ2-7, with 10 bases aligning to TRBD2. The ends lost 0 bases at V and 7 bases at J; junction bases unmatched: 6. In germline, CDR1 is LGHDT, CDR2 YNNKEL (reference sequence). This CDR3 has 15 amino acids. The CDR3 DNA is TGTGCCAGCAGCCAAGAGGGGCTAGCGGGGGTTGAGCAGTACTTC. It codes for CASSQEGLAGVEQYF.

V gene TRBV5-6 combines with J gene TRBJ2-7; TRBD1 aligns across 7 bases. The junction had 2 bases not matched to a gene; V was cut back by 4 bases and J by 1 base. CDR1 and CDR2 (germline): SGHDT, YYEEEE. CDR3 length: 13 amino acids. The CDR3, as DNA: TGTGCCAGCAGCATACAGGGGTCCTACGAGCAGTACTTC. Its translation is CASSIQGSYEQYF.

The chain carries TRBV27 and TRBJ1-6; D ambiguous. The CDR3 spans 14 residues. V was trimmed by 6 bases and J by 1 base, leaving 7 bases between them. The V gene's germline CDR1 is MNHEY and CDR2 SMNVEV (reference sequence). The CDR3 nucleotides are TGTGCCAGCAGCTCGGGATCCTATAATTCACCCCTCCACTTT. It translates to CASSSGSYNSPLHF.

This rearrangement joins TRBV29-1 to TRBJ1-2; 9 positions agree with TRBD1. Germline CDR1 and CDR2: SQVTM and ANQGSEA. The CDR3 contains 14 residues. With 6 bases clipped from V and 1 base from J, the junction kept 6 bases outside the gene matches. The CDR3 nucleotides read TGCAGCGTCTCAGAGGGACAGGGTAACTATGGCTACACCTTC. It specifies CSVSEGQGNYGYTF.

The rearrangement uses TRBV6-4 and TRBJ1-1; perhaps TRBD1 as D (5 bases). The ends were cut back, 4 bases at V and 1 base at J, with 28 bases in the middle. Germline loops: CDR1 MRHNA, CDR2 SNTAGT. The CDR3 contains 20 residues. CDR3 sequence: CASSAPVLPPEWGPNTEAFF. The CDR3 DNA sequence: TGTGCCAGCAGTGCTCCTGTCTTACCCCCAGAGTGGGGCCCGAACACTGAAGCTTTCTTT.

The J gene is TRBJ1-1, the V gene TRBV19, with D possibly being TRBD1 (6 bases). The CDR3 runs 15 residues. CDR1 is LNHDA, CDR2 SQIVND, per germline (reference sequence). Trimming cost V 3 bases and J 0 bases, with 11 bases left between them. The CDR3 protein is CASSMIPGVNTEAFF. The DNA for the CDR3 is TGTGCCAGTAGTATGATCCCAGGGGTGAACACTGAAGCTTTCTTT. The full variable domain, with the rest looked up from reference TRBV19 and TRBJ1-1, is DGGITQSPKYLFRKEGQNVTLSCEQNLNHDAMYWYRQDPGQGLRLIYYSQIVNDFQKGDIAEGYSVSREKKESFPLTVTSAQKNPTAFYLCASSMIPGVNTEAFFGQGTRLTVV.

The chain combines TRBV9 with TRBJ1-3; D possibly corresponds to TRBD1 (6 bases). Per the germline V gene, CDR1 is SGDLS and CDR2 is YYNGEE. The CDR3 is 14 residues long. Trimming stripped 6 bases from V and 0 bases from J, with 10 bases between. CDR3 loop: CASNSGDSGNTIYF. The CDR3 DNA sequence: TGTGCCAGCAACTCAGGGGACTCTGGAAACACCATATATTTT.

This chain joins TRBV5-1 and TRBJ2-1, with D possibly being TRBD2 (5 bases). Germline V gene lookup returns CDR1 SGHRS and CDR2 YFSETQ. The CDR3 covers 15 residues. Trimming left V 0 bases short and J 6 bases short, with 13 bases between. Here the CDR3 reads CASSLGSGTINEQFF. In DNA, the CDR3 is TGCGCCAGCAGCTTGGGCTCGGGAACTATCAATGAGCAGTTCTTC. Combining the CDR3 with reference TRBV5-1 and TRBJ2-1 gives the whole variable domain KAGVTQTPRYLIKTRGQQVTLSCSPISGHRSVSWYQQTPGQGLQFLFEYFSETQRNKGNFPGRFSGRQFSNSRSEMNVSTLELGDSALYLCASSLGSGTINEQFFGPGTRLTVL.

A single count supports this clone. The genes are TRBV20-1 and TRBJ2-1; tentative D call: TRBD2 (6 bases). Germline V gene lookup returns CDR1 DFQATT and CDR2 SNEGSKA (reference sequence). The CDR3 totals 14 residues. Trimming took 3 bases from V and 9 from J, leaving 18 bases between them. CDR3 sequence: CSASIGGAGSEQFF. The CDR3 DNA is TGCAGTGCTAGTATCGGAGGGGCAGGGAGTGAGCAGTTCTTC.

V usage is TRBV19 and J usage is TRBJ1-6, with TRBD1 as a possible D gene (5 bases). Germline CDR1 LNHDA, CDR2 SQIVND (reference sequence). V dropped 3 bases and J dropped 7 bases, with 10 bases sitting between them. This CDR3 is built from 14 residues. The DNA for the CDR3 is TGTGCCAGTAGTATCGTAGGGGAAAATTCACCCCTCCACTTT. Encoded protein: CASSIVGENSPLHF.

For the CDR3, the DNA is TGTGCCAGCAGCCCCTGGGGGGGTAGTAATCAGCCCCAGCATTTT. As protein: CASSPWGGSNQPQHF. This chain links TRBV7-8 with TRBJ1-5; D might be TRBD1 (5 bases). CDR1 is SGHVS, CDR2 FQNEAQ, per germline. There are 15 residues in the CDR3. V lost 5 bases to trimming and J lost 4 bases, with 15 bases between them.